A selection of T cell receptor beta chains follows, all from one sample in a study of cytomegalovirus exposure and HLA in healthy donors. The table came from immunoSEQ multiplex PCR; TCRdb's copy has only in-frame clones and leaves some out. The table lists 150,000 or so clones, roughly 84% of them singletons, with more than 1.5% in the top ten. Material: PBMCs. The receptors stem from a man younger than 30 in good health and CMV-seronegative. Both conserved end residues are part of each CDR3. The D gene is left open where the match is weak. For some rows the clone size is stated as once, few or many, or as a class when expanded; others skip it.

clone_size: NA; j_call: TRBJ1-3; v_call: TRBV19; d_call: NA; cdr3_nt: TGTGCCAGTCGAAGACGGCTGACAGGTCAAGACACCATATATTTT; cdr3_aa: CASRRRLTGQDTIYF
clone_size: NA; j_call: TRBJ2-5; v_call: TRBV28; d_call: TRBD2; cdr3_nt: TGTGCCAGCACGGGACTAGCGGAGGCCGGGGCAGAGACCCAGTACTTC; cdr3_aa: CASTGLAEAGAETQYF
clone_size: NA; j_call: TRBJ2-7; v_call: TRBV4-3; d_call: NA; cdr3_nt: TGCGCCAGCAGCCCTTTCCGGGACTCCTACGAGCAGTACTTC; cdr3_aa: CASSPFRDSYEQYF
clone_size: few; j_call: TRBJ2-3; v_call: TRBV10-3; d_call: TRBD1; cdr3_nt: TGTGCCATCAGTGCCATCACAGCAGGGGGTGGCCATCTTAGGACAGATACGCAGTATTTT; cdr3_aa: CAISAITAGGGHLRTDTQYF
clone_size: NA; j_call: TRBJ2-7; v_call: TRBV4-1; d_call: NA; cdr3_nt: TGCGCCAGCAGCCAAGTGCAGGGCAATACTATATCCTACGAGCAGTACTTC; cdr3_aa: CASSQVQGNTISYEQYF
clone_size: few; j_call: TRBJ2-7; v_call: TRBV7-9; d_call: NA; cdr3_nt: TGTGCCAGCAGCCCCTGGGACTGGAGCCGGGGCTACGAGCAGTACTTC; cdr3_aa: CASSPWDWSRGYEQYF
clone_size: NA; j_call: TRBJ2-2; v_call: TRBV10-3; d_call: NA; cdr3_nt: TGTGCCATCAGCTACACCGGGGAGCTGTTTTTT; cdr3_aa: CAISYTGELFF
clone_size: NA; j_call: TRBJ2-7; v_call: TRBV7-6; d_call: NA; cdr3_nt: TGTGCCAGCAGCTTAGACACCGACAGCTCCTACGAGCAGTACTTC; cdr3_aa: CASSLDTDSSYEQYF
clone_size: NA; j_call: TRBJ1-5; v_call: TRBV4-3; d_call: NA; cdr3_nt: TGCGCCAGCAGCCAAGATAAGGGAGATAGCAATCAGCCCCAGCATTTT; cdr3_aa: CASSQDKGDSNQPQHF
clone_size: NA; j_call: TRBJ1-3; v_call: TRBV4-1; d_call: NA; cdr3_nt: TGCGCCAGCAGCCCGACAGTTTCTGGAAACACCATATATTTT; cdr3_aa: CASSPTVSGNTIYF
clone_size: once; j_call: TRBJ2-7; v_call: TRBV7-9; d_call: NA; cdr3_nt: TGTGCCAGCAGCCCCATGGGGTGGACTACATTAACCTACGAGCAGTACTTC; cdr3_aa: CASSPMGWTTLTYEQYF
clone_size: NA; j_call: TRBJ1-6; v_call: TRBV30; d_call: NA; cdr3_nt: TGTGCCTGGAGTGGTCGAAAAGGGGGCTCCTATAATTCACCCCTCCACTTT; cdr3_aa: CAWSGRKGGSYNSPLHF
clone_size: NA; j_call: TRBJ1-5; v_call: TRBV6-1; d_call: TRBD1; cdr3_nt: TGTGCCAGCAGTAGGACAGGGAGGGTCGATCAGCCCCAGCATTTT; cdr3_aa: CASSRTGRVDQPQHF
clone_size: NA; j_call: TRBJ2-7; v_call: TRBV4-1; d_call: TRBD1; cdr3_nt: TGCGCCAGCAAACAGGGGACCCTCGAGTACGAGCAGTACTTC; cdr3_aa: CASKQGTLEYEQYF
clone_size: NA; j_call: TRBJ2-7; v_call: TRBV15; d_call: NA; cdr3_nt: TGTGCCACCAGCAGAGATTGGGCGGGATCTTACGAGCAGTACTTC; cdr3_aa: CATSRDWAGSYEQYF
clone_size: NA; j_call: TRBJ2-7; v_call: TRBV4-3; d_call: TRBD2; cdr3_nt: TGCGCCAGCAGCCGCGGGACTAGCGGGAGTAGCCCCTACGAGCAGTACTTC; cdr3_aa: CASSRGTSGSSPYEQYF